One and the same sample provided the 22 T cell receptor beta chains below, sequenced in a study of cytomegalovirus exposure and HLA in healthy donors. The PCR contained 60 Vbeta and 13 Jbeta primers. TCRdb's copy holds only in-frame clones and misses some; the assay was immunoSEQ multiplex PCR. The sample totals more than 40,000 clones. The specimen was PBMCs. The receptor set was obtained from a middle-aged woman in good health and CMV-seronegative.

V usage is TRBV9 and J usage is TRBJ2-7, with 8 bases identical to TRBD1. V dropped 3 bases and J dropped 2; count of bases not matched to a gene: 7. Germline assignment: CDR1 SGDLS and CDR2 YYNGEE. CDR3 size: 15 residues. The CDR3 loop is CASSAQGAETYEQYF. The CDR3 DNA reads as TGTGCCAGCAGCGCGCAGGGGGCGGAAACCTACGAGCAGTACTTC.

The genes are TRBV28 and TRBJ2-5, with 15 bases matching TRBD2. Germline trimming cut 5 bases from V and 5 bases from J; bases unmatched to any gene: 6. Germline values: CDR1 MDHEN, CDR2 SYDVKM. CDR3 length: 16 residues. The CDR3 DNA reads TGTGCCAGCAGTACCGGGACTAGCGGGAGGTCCGAGACCCAGTACTTC. Amino acid sequence: CASSTGTSGRSETQYF.

The rearrangement links TRBV9 to TRBJ2-3, with TRBD2 identical over 11 bases. Germline-derived CDR1 and CDR2 are SGDLS and YYNGEE. V dropped 5 bases and J dropped 6; count of bases not matched to a gene: 8. CDR3 length: 15 amino acids. The CDR3 DNA is TGTGCCAGCAGTCCGGCCGCTAGCGGGAGGGATACGCAGTATTTT. Encoded protein: CASSPAASGRDTQYF.

The rearrangement joins TRBV29-1 to TRBJ1-2; 7 bases match TRBD1. V lost 5 bases and J lost 8; bases outside the gene matches: 11. The CDR3 has 13 residues. The germline gives CDR1 SQVTM, CDR2 ANQGSEA. The CDR3 sequence is CSVQIDRGGGYTF. In DNA, the CDR3 is TGCAGCGTTCAAATTGACCGAGGGGGCGGCTACACCTTC.

The chain carries TRBV6-5 and TRBJ1-1; D gene ambiguous. V was pared by 8 bases and J by 5 bases, with 15 bases between. There are 13 residues in the CDR3. CDR1 is MNHEY and CDR2 is SVGAGI in the germline V gene. The CDR3 DNA reads TGTGCCAGCCGTTTATTTAAGACAACTGAAGCTTTCTTT. This gives the protein CASRLFKTTEAFF.

The chain employs TRBV7-9 and TRBJ2-7; unclear D gene. The CDR3 length is 15 residues. Germline V gene data show CDR1 as SEHNR and CDR2 as FQNEAQ (reference sequence). V lost 4 bases to trimming and J lost 0 bases, with 13 bases between them. This CDR3 reads CASSYAGLRSYEQYF. The CDR3 DNA is TGTGCCAGCAGCTACGCAGGCCTCCGCTCCTACGAGCAGTACTTC.

The chain employs TRBV28 and TRBJ1-1, with D perhaps matching TRBD1 (5 bases). V was pared by 6 bases and J by 0 bases, with 11 bases between. This CDR3 region has 14 residues. CDR1 is MDHEN and CDR2 is SYDVKM in the germline V gene. The CDR3 loop reads CASSPDILNTEAFF. As DNA, the CDR3 is TGTGCCAGCAGCCCGGACATCTTGAACACTGAAGCTTTCTTT.

J is TRBJ2-7 and V is TRBV19; possible D gene TRBD1, 5 bases. The germline gives CDR1 LNHDA, CDR2 SQIVND (reference sequence). The CDR3 has 14 residues. V lost 4 bases and J lost 6, with 16 bases in between. The CDR3 bases are TGTGCCAGTAGTAGACAGCCTGTTTCAACCGAGCAGTACTTC. Its protein product is CASSRQPVSTEQYF.

The V gene is TRBV4-1, the J gene TRBJ2-2, with no clear D. The germline V and J ends were trimmed by 0 bases and 6 bases, with 8 bases remaining between them. The CDR3 covers 14 residues. Germline V gene sequence: CDR1 MGHRA, CDR2 YSYEKL. CDR3 nucleotides: TGCGCCAGCAGCCAAGATCGGAGCGCCGGGGAGCTGTTTTTT. Translated, it gives CASSQDRSAGELFF.

The chain combines TRBV5-1 with TRBJ2-7, with D perhaps matching TRBD2 (6 bases). The CDR3 length is 16 residues. The germline CDR1 and CDR2 sequences are SGHRS and YFSETQ. Trimming pared 3 bases from V and 5 bases from J, leaving 21 bases between. The CDR3 spells CASSYSGPPTGDEQYF. DNA for the CDR3: TGCGCCAGCAGCTACTCCGGGCCGCCCACGGGGGACGAGCAGTACTTC.

The chain is built from TRBV7-2 and TRBJ1-2, with 7 positions matching TRBD1. CDR3 size: 13 residues. V dropped 3 bases and J dropped 4; count of bases not matched to a gene: 2. Germline V gene lookup returns CDR1 SGHTA and CDR2 FQGNSA. DNA of the CDR3: TGTGCCAGCAGCTTGTACAGGGGCTATGGCTACACCTTC. Encoded protein: CASSLYRGYGYTF.

The J gene is TRBJ2-7, the V gene TRBV5-1, with 11 bases identical to TRBD1. The CDR3 is 15 amino acids. J lost 3 bases, V lost 6 bases, and 8 bases had no gene match. Germline CDR1 reads SGHRS; CDR2 reads YFSETQ. CDR3 nucleotides: TGCGCCAGCACCGTCGGGACAGGGGGTTTCTACGAGCAGTACTTC. It codes for CASTVGTGGFYEQYF.

The rearrangement joins TRBV19 to TRBJ1-3, with D possibly TRBD1 on 5 matching bases. Germline CDR1 is LNHDA and CDR2 is SQIVND (reference sequence). The CDR3 runs 14 residues. V lost 8 bases and J lost 3, with 14 bases in between. The chain's CDR3 is CASQVAGYGNTIYF. The CDR3 nucleotides are TGTGCCAGTCAGGTGGCAGGGTATGGAAACACCATATATTTT.

The chain joins TRBV5-1 to TRBJ1-2, with D perhaps TRBD1 (5 bases). The CDR3 sequence is 15 residues long. V lost 1 base, J lost 3 bases, and 13 bases lay in between. CDR1 and CDR2 from the germline V gene are SGHRS and YFSETQ. CDR3 in DNA: TGCGCCAGCAGCTTGACCCAGGGTGAGCACTATGGCTACACCTTC. This sequence encodes CASSLTQGEHYGYTF.

The chain couples TRBV6-6 to TRBJ1-1, with D uncertain. The V gene's germline CDR1 is MNHNY and CDR2 SVGAGI (reference sequence). The CDR3 runs to 13 residues. V lost 5 bases, J lost 2 bases, and 9 bases lay in between. The CDR3 DNA reads TGTGCCAGCAGTGTGAGGGATAACACTGAAGCTTTCTTT. Amino acid sequence: CASSVRDNTEAFF.

The V gene is TRBV29-1, the J gene TRBJ2-5; D may be TRBD1 (5 bases). Germline V lookup: CDR1 SQVTM, CDR2 ANQGSEA. The CDR3 is made up of 13 amino acids. V lost 3 bases and J 5 bases, leaving 13 bases between the germline ends. The CDR3 is CSVERLRQETQYF. The CDR3 coding sequence is TGCAGCGTTGAGAGGCTACGACAGGAGACCCAGTACTTC.

The gene calls are TRBV27 and TRBJ2-7; 11 positions agree with TRBD2. The V gene end was trimmed by 5 bases and the J gene end by 2 bases; junction bases not matched to a gene: 5. The CDR3 has 15 residues. Germline values: CDR1 MNHEY, CDR2 SMNVEV (reference sequence). The chain's CDR3 is CASSILAGGPYEQYF. Written as DNA, the CDR3 is TGTGCCAGCAGTATCTTAGCGGGAGGGCCCTACGAGCAGTACTTC.

The chain links TRBV18 to TRBJ2-3, with TRBD2 matching over 13 bases. This CDR3 contains 17 residues. The trim removed 4 bases at V and 0 bases at J, leaving 4 bases unmatched. The germline V gene has CDR1 KGHSH and CDR2 LQKENI. The CDR3 DNA sequence: TGTGCCAGCTCACGAGGGACTAGCGGGACGAGCACAGATACGCAGTATTTT. Its translation is CASSRGTSGTSTDTQYF.

A remark on this clone: It is unclear where the CDR3 begins or ends on the DNA, so no DNA is shown, and the CDR3 is as TCRdb lists it. The genes are TRBV7-8 and TRBJ2-1; the DNA was not used to check the table's D call, TRBD1. Looked up from germline, CDR1 is SGHVS and CDR2 is FQNEAQ. With termini counted, the CDR3 has 12 amino acids. The CDR3 spells CASSSSGTGPFF.

The chain is built from TRBV19 and TRBJ1-2; weak D call: TRBD1 (6 bases). This CDR3 is built from 15 residues. From germline, CDR1 is LNHDA and CDR2 SQIVND (reference sequence). Between the trimmed V and J ends, which lost 1 base and 4 bases, there was a span of 13 bases. This CDR3 is CASSIGGQSGYGYTF. CDR3 coding DNA: TGTGCCAGTAGTATAGGGGGGCAATCGGGCTATGGCTACACCTTC.

The V call is TRBV6-5, the J call TRBJ1-5; D remains unclear. The V end was cut by 2 bases, the J end by 4 bases, with 6 bases between. The CDR3 has 13 residues. The germline CDR1 and CDR2 sequences are MNHEY and SVGAGI. CDR3 bases: TGTGCCAGCAGTTACCAGTTTAATCAGCCCCAGCATTTT. It encodes CASSYQFNQPQHF.

V and J are TRBV11-1 and TRBJ2-1, with TRBD1 identical over 9 bases. The CDR3 has 16 amino acids. Germline V gene sequence: CDR1 SGHAT, CDR2 FQDESV (reference sequence). V lost 1 base to trimming and J lost 4 bases; unmatched junction nucleotides: 5. CDR3 amino acids: CASSLGYRGHYNEQFF. As DNA, the CDR3 is TGTGCCAGCAGCTTAGGGTACAGGGGGCATTACAATGAGCAGTTCTTC.